This T cell receptor (beta chain) stems from a study of T cell repertoires in cytomegalovirus infection (dated by TCRdb to between 2019 and 2020). Looking at the study overall: Peptide stimulations targeted recently identified HLA-C-restricted CMV epitopes, whose presentation resists viral immunomodulation, together with well-studied HLA-B-restricted epitopes. Donor HLA type was relevant to the analysis, because carriage of CMV infection together with the matching HLA type was indicated by public TCR beta signatures. Results and caveats for the whole study, not just this receptor: In the ex vivo response, HLA-C-restricted CMV-specific TCR beta clonotypes were dominant, and in two of eight donors the single most frequent clonotype came from this HLA-C-restricted group. Carriers of CMV infection plus the relevant HLA type were discriminated by the cumulative frequency of public TCR beta family members in the study cohort and in an independent roughly 350-donor cohort.

The treatment or condition label, as the study defines it: in vitro stimulation with specific CMV peptide epitopes to enrich CMV-specific T cells. Sequenced using an Illumina HiSeq 1500. TCRdb ran its own pipeline on the public reads, namely fastp trimming at Q25 and MiXCR clone calling, and kept in-frame beta chains. All rows with the same CDR3 protein become a single entry with the most common DNA and genes. Within this sample are about 220,000 distinct CDR3 sequences, with about 40% of them counted one time only. The ten top clones hold approximately 60% of the sample. Regarding this clonotype: The clone's antigen remains unknown. Base qualities are not provided; no much larger clone lies one nucleotide away.

V is clipped by 1 base and J by 3 bases, and the sequence between their germline boundaries is 10 bases long. The CDR3 holds 14 amino acids from the cysteine to the phenylalanine. Only CDR3 DNA is held: 42 bases, read in frame from base 1. For CDR1 and CDR2, the germline V gene (reference sequence) lists SGHAT and FQDESV. The material sequenced was CD8+ T cells from cultured PBMCs, taken from culture after CMV antigen stimulation. Recombination linked TRBV11-1 to TRBJ2-7; the D segment cannot be called with confidence. This TCR derives from a human donor in good health (CMV status not recorded). Some clones in this sample may be carry-over from other donors' samples. The CDR3 sequence is CASSLEVHSYEQYF. The sequence in DNA is TGTGCCAGCAGCTTAGAGGTTCACAGCTACGAGCAGTACTTC.